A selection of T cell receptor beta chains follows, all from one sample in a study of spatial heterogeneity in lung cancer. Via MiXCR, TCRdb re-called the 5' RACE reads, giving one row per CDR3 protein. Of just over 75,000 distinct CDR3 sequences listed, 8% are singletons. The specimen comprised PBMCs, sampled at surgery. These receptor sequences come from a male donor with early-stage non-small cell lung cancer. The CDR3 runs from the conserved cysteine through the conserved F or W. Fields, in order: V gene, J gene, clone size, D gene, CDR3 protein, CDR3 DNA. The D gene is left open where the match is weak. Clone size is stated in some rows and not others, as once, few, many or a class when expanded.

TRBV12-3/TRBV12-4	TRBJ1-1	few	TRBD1	CASSTGGRATEAFF	TGTGCCAGCAGTACAGGGGGACGGGCAACTGAAGCTTTCTTT
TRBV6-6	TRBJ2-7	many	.	CASSWSYEQYF	TGTGCCAGCAGTTGGTCCTACGAGCAGTACTTC
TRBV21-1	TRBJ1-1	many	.	CASSPRVGRGEEAFF	TGTGCCAGCAGCCCCCGGGTAGGAAGAGGGGAGGAAGCTTTCTTT
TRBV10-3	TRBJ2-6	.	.	CAISESVGAGANVLTF	TGTGCCATCAGTGAGTCCGTCGGAGCTGGGGCCAACGTCCTGACTTTC
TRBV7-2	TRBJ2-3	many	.	CASSLLPPDTQYF	TGTGCCAGCAGCTTACTGCCCCCAGATACGCAGTATTTT
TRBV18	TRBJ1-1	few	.	CASSQLEGRGGTEAFF	TGTGCCAGCTCCCAACTCGAGGGGAGAGGGGGCACTGAAGCTTTCTTT
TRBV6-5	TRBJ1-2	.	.	CASSALGLYGYTF	TGTGCCAGCAGTGCGCTCGGGCTCTATGGCTACACCTTC
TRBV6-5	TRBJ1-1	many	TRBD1	CASSYSPTGGTEAFF	TGTGCCAGCAGTTACTCCCCTACAGGGGGCACTGAAGCTTTCTTT
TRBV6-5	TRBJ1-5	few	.	CASNRQRNSNQPQHF	TGTGCCAGCAATCGACAGCGAAACAGCAATCAGCCCCAGCATTTT
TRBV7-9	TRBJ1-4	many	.	CASSLGNLELFF	TGTGCCAGCAGCTTAGGGAACCTGGAACTGTTTTTT
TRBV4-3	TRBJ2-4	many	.	CASSQGRGQVQYF	TGCGCCAGCAGCCAAGGGCGGGGACAAGTTCAGTACTTC
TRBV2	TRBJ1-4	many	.	CASRSPVATNEKLFF	TGTGCCAGCAGGTCGCCCGTTGCAACTAATGAAAAACTGTTTTTT
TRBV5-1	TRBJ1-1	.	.	CASSSQGWDTEAFF	TGCGCCAGCAGCTCACAGGGATGGGACACTGAAGCTTTCTTT
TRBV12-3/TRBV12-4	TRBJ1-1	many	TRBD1	CASSLSGTVNTEAFF	TGTGCCAGCAGTTTGTCCGGGACAGTTAACACTGAAGCTTTCTTT
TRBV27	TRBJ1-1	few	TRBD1	CASRPSGGANTEAFF	TGTGCCAGCAGGCCCTCAGGGGGCGCGAACACTGAAGCTTTCTTT
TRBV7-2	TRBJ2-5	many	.	CASSWQRETQYF	TGTGCCAGCAGTTGGCAGCGAGAGACCCAGTACTTC
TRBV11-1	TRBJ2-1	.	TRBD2	CASSPSGLAGAPSYNEQFF	TGTGCCAGCAGCCCCTCCGGACTAGCGGGAGCGCCGTCCTACAATGAGCAGTTCTTC
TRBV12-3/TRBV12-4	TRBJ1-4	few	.	CASTPGDRTNEKLFF	TGTGCCAGCACCCCAGGAGACCGCACTAATGAAAAACTGTTTTTT
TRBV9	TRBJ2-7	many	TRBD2	CASSPRTSGRAIYEQYF	TGTGCCAGCAGCCCCCGGACTAGCGGGAGGGCCATCTACGAGCAGTACTTC
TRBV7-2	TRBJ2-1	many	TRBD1	CASSLTGGHSLNEQFF	TGTGCCAGCAGCTTGACAGGGGGCCACAGCCTCAATGAGCAGTTCTTC
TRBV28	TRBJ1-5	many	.	CASTLLGGGGNQPQHF	TGTGCCAGCACCCTGTTGGGGGGCGGTGGCAATCAGCCCCAGCATTTT
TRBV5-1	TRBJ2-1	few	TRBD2	CASSRSGGVNEQFF	TGCGCCAGCAGCCGCTCGGGGGGAGTCAATGAGCAGTTCTTC
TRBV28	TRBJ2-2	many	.	CASSPFRSTGELFF	TGTGCCAGCAGTCCCTTCAGAAGCACCGGGGAGCTGTTTTTT
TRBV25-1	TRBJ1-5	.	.	CASSDYSSNQPQHF	TGTGCCAGCAGTGACTATTCTAGCAATCAGCCCCAGCATTTT
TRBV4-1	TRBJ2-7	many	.	CASSQVTTYEQYF	TGCGCCAGCAGCCAAGTAACGACCTACGAGCAGTACTTC
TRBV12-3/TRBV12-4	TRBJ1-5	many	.	CASSRDGQPQHF	TGTGCCAGCAGTCGTGATGGTCAGCCCCAGCATTTT
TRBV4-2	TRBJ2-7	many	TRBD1	CASSPTGGDEQYF	TGTGCCAGCAGCCCAACAGGGGGCGACGAGCAGTACTTC
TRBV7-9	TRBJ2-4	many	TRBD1	CASSTDREGNIQYF	TGTGCCAGCAGCACCGACAGGGAAGGAAACATTCAGTACTTC
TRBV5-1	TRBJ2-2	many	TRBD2	CASRPGTTNTGELFF	TGCGCCAGCAGGCCCGGGACTACGAACACCGGGGAGCTGTTTTTT
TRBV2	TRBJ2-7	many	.	CASSDPMVTYEQYF	TGTGCCAGCAGTGACCCAATGGTTACCTACGAGCAGTACTTC
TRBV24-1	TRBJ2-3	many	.	CATSDRWGDTQYF	TGTGCCACCAGTGACAGGTGGGGAGATACGCAGTATTTT
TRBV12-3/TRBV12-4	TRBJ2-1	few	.	CASSLLGLGEQFF	TGTGCCAGCAGCCTACTAGGATTGGGGGAGCAGTTCTTC
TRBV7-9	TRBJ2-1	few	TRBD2	CASSPRGLDVSEQFF	TGTGCCAGCAGCCCCCGAGGACTAGACGTCTCTGAGCAGTTCTTC
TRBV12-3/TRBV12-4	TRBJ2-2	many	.	CASSLTSGELFF	TGTGCCAGCAGTTTGACCTCGGGGGAGCTGTTTTTT
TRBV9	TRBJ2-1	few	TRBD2	CASSVLAGVYNEQFF	TGTGCCAGCAGCGTGTTAGCGGGAGTATACAATGAGCAGTTCTTC
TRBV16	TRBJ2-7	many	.	CASSPTGGHRLGEQYF	TGTGCCAGCAGCCCCACGGGGGGACACCGACTCGGCGAGCAGTACTTC
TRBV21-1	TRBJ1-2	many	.	CASSKGKTGFDCGYTF	TGTGCCAGCAGCAAAGGAAAAACAGGGTTTGACTGCGGCTACACCTTC
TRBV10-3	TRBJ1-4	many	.	CAIGGENEKLFF	TGTGCCATCGGGGGGGAAAATGAAAAACTGTTTTTT